This T cell receptor beta chain was captured by sequencing in a study of spatial heterogeneity in lung cancer. Study information: The follow-up PBMC samples were sequenced whenever they were available. The median time to follow-up was about two years after resection. There were consistently more beta-chain sequences detected than alpha-chain sequences.

On each TCR cDNA molecule, a unique molecular identifier was present. TCRdb reanalysed the 5' RACE reads using MiXCR and keeps one entry per CDR3 protein. Of around 47,000 distinct CDR3 sequences in the sample, under 8% were seen once. Stated time point: blood at routine non-recurrence follow-up after resection. Sequencing covered unsorted whole RNA taken from tumor, nontumor lung or frozen PBMC. The length of the CDR3 is 11 residues. Germline CDR1 SGHDN, CDR2 FVKESK. V was cut by 4 bases and J by 11 bases, with 11 bases left in between. The TCR comes from a female donor with early-stage non-small cell lung cancer. The material sequenced was PBMCs, taken at follow-up. This chain uses TRBV14 with TRBJ1-1; no clear D. CDR3 loop: CASSPRTKAFF. The CDR3 nucleotides are TGTGCCAGCAGCCCGCGTACGAAGGCTTTCTTT. Full variable domain (remainder filled in from reference TRBV14 and TRBJ1-1): EAGVTQFPSHSVIEKGQTVTLRCDPISGHDNLYWYRRVMGKEIKFLLHFVKESKQDESGMPNNRFLAERTGGTYSTLKVQPAELEDSGVYFCASSPRTKAFFGQGTRLTVV.